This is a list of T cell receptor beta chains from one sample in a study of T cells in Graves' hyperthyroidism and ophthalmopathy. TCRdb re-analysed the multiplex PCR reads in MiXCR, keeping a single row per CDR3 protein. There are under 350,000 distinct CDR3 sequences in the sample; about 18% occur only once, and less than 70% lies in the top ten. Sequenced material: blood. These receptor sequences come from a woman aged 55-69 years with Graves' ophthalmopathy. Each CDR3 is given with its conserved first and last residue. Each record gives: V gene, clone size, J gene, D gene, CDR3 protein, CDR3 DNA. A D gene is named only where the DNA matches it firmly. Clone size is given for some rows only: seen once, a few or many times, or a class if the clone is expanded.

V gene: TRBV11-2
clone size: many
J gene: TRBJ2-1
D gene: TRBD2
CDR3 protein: CASSPRTGAGLAGGYNEQFF
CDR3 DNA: TGTGCCAGCAGCCCCCGGACTGGCGCGGGACTAGCGGGAGGTTACAATGAGCAGTTCTTC

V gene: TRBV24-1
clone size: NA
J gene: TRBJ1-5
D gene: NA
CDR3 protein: CATSSSDGAYSNQPQHF
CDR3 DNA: TGTGCCACCAGCTCGTCGGACGGAGCTTATAGCAATCAGCCCCAGCATTTT

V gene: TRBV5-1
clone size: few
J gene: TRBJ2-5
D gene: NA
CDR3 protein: CASSLGAEETQYF
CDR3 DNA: TGCGCCAGCAGCTTGGGGGCAGAAGAGACCCAGTACTTC

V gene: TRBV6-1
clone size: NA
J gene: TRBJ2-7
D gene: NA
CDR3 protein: CASSTTGHEQYF
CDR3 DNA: TGTGCCAGCAGTACAACAGGGCACGAGCAGTACTTC

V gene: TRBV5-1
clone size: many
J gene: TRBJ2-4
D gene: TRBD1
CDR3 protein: CASSLNRGNIQYF
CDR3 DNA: TGCGCCAGCAGCTTGAACAGGGGCAACATTCAGTACTTC

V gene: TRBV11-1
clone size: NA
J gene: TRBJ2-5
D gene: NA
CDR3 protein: CASTYRQGHQETQYF
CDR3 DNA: TGTGCCAGCACCTACAGGCAGGGTCATCAAGAGACCCAGTACTTC

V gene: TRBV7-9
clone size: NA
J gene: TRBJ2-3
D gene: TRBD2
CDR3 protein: CASSLGQAGATDTQYF
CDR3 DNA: TGTGCCAGCAGCTTAGGTCAAGCGGGGGCCACAGATACGCAGTATTTT

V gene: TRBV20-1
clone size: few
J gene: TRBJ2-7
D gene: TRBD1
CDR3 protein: CSARTGPYEQYF
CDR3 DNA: TGCAGTGCCAGGACAGGGCCCTACGAGCAGTACTTC

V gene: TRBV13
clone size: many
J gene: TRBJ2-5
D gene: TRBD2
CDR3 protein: CASSLTGGGPTGETQYF
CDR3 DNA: TGTGCCAGCAGCCTTACTGGGGGGGGACCGACTGGAGAGACCCAGTACTTC

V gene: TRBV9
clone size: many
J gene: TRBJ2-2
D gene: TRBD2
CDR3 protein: CASSVTSGYTGELFF
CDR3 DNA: TGTGCCAGCAGCGTAACTAGCGGCTACACCGGGGAGCTGTTTTTT

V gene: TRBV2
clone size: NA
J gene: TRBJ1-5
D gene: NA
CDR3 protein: CASSADSYNQPQHF
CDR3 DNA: TGTGCCAGCAGTGCGGACAGCTACAATCAGCCCCAGCATTTT

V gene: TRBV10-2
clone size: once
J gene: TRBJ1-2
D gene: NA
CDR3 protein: CASSEGSGVGYTF
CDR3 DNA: TGCGCCAGCAGTGAGGGGTCAGGGGTCGGCTACACCTTC

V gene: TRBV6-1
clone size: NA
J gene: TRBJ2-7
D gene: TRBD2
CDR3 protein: CASTRGTSSYEQYF
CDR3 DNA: TGTGCCAGCACCCGCGGGACTAGCAGCTACGAGCAGTACTTC

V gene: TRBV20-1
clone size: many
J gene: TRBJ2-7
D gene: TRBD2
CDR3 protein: CSARTLLAGAYEQYF
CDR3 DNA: TGCAGTGCTAGGACTTTACTAGCGGGAGCCTACGAGCAGTACTTC

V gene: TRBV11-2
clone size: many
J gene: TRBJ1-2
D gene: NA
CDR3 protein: CASSSNRNGYTF
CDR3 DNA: TGTGCCAGCAGCTCGAACAGGAATGGCTACACCTTC

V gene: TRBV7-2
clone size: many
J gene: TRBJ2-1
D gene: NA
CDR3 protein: CASSLVGDRYNEQFF
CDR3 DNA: TGTGCCAGCAGCTTAGTGGGAGACCGCTACAATGAGCAGTTCTTC

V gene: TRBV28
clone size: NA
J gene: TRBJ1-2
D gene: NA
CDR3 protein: CASSPPGLVRGYTF
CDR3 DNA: TGTGCCAGCAGTCCCCCGGGTTTAGTTCGTGGCTACACCTTC

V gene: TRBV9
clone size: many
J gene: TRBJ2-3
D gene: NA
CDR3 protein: CASSVEGGVADTQYF
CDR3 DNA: TGTGCCAGCAGCGTAGAAGGAGGGGTGGCAGATACGCAGTATTTT

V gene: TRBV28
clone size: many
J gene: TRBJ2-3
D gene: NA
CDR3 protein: CASSLLEAGTTDTQYF
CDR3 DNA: TGTGCCAGCAGTTTATTGGAGGCAGGCACCACAGATACGCAGTATTTT

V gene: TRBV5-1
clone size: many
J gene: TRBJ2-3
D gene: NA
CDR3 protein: CASAVAEVGDTQYF
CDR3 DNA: TGCGCCAGCGCGGTGGCGGAGGTGGGAGATACGCAGTATTTT

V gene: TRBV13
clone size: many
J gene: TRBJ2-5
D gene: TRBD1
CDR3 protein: CASSIRYRGRQETQYF
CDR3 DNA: TGTGCCAGCAGCATTAGGTACAGGGGGCGACAAGAGACCCAGTACTTC

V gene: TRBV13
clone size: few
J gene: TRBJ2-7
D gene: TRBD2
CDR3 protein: CASSPPAPRGGEQYF
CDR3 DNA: TGTGCCAGCAGCCCCCCGGCCCCCCGCGGGGGCGAGCAGTACTTC

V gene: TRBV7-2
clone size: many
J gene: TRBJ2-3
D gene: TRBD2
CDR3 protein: CASSFFPGRRGGSTDTQYF
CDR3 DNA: TGTGCCAGCAGCTTTTTTCCAGGCCGGCGGGGGGGTAGCACAGATACGCAGTATTTT

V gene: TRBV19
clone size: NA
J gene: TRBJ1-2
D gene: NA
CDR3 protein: CASSSPTGGHLNYGYTF
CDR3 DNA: TGTGCCAGTAGTTCTCCAACGGGGGGACATTTAAACTATGGCTACACCTTC

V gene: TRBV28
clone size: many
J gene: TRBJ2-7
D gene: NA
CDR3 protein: CASSHNRAPASYEQYF
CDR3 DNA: TGTGCCAGCAGTCATAACAGGGCCCCAGCCTCCTACGAGCAGTACTTC

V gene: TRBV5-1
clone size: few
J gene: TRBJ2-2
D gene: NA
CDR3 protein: CASSRDGFTGELFF
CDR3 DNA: TGCGCCAGCAGCCGGGACGGCTTCACCGGGGAGCTGTTTTTT

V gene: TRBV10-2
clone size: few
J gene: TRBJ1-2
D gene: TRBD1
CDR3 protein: CASTTDRGSPQAGYTF
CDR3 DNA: TGCGCCAGCACAACGGACAGGGGCAGCCCCCAAGCTGGCTACACCTTC

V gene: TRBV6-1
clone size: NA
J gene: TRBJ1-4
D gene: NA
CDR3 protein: CATGGFTGLFF
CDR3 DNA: TGTGCCACCGGAGGCTTCACAGGACTGTTTTTT

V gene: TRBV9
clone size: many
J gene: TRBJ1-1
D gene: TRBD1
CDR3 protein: CASRQGQANTEAFF
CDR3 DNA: TGTGCCAGCAGACAGGGACAGGCGAACACTGAAGCTTTCTTT

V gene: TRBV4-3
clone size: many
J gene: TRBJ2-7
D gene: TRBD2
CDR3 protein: CASSQTGRGDEQYF
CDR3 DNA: TGCGCCAGCAGCCAAACAGGGCGGGGGGACGAGCAGTACTTC

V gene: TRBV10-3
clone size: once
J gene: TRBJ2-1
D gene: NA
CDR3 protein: CAIRGARNNEQFF
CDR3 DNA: TGTGCCATACGGGGGGCCCGAAACAATGAGCAGTTCTTC

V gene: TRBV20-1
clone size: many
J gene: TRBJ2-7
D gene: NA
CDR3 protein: CSADGDYEQYF
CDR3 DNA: TGCAGTGCGGACGGAGACTACGAGCAGTACTTC

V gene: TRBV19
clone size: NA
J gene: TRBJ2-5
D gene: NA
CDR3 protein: CASSPLGISSRQTQYF
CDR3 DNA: TGTGCCAGTAGTCCTTTGGGGATTAGCTCACGGCAGACCCAGTACTTC

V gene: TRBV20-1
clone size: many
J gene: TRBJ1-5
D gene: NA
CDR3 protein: CSARGWGTGQPQHF
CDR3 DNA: TGCAGTGCTAGAGGTTGGGGGACCGGTCAGCCCCAGCATTTT

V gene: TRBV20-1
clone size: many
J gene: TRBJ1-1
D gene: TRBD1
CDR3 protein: CSASPGQGGNTEAFF
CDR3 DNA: TGCAGTGCTAGTCCCGGACAGGGGGGGAACACTGAAGCTTTCTTT

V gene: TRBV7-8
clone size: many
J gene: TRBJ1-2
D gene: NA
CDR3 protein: CASSSWTEIYGYTF
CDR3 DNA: TGTGCCAGCAGCTCATGGACAGAAATCTATGGCTACACCTTC

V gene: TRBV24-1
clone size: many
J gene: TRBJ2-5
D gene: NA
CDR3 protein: CATSGSGGQETQYF
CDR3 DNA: TGTGCCACCAGTGGTTCAGGGGGGCAAGAGACCCAGTACTTC

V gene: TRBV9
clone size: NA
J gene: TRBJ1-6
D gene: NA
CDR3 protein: CASSVGVSSYNSPLHF
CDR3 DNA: TGTGCCAGCAGCGTAGGTGTCAGCTCCTATAATTCACCCCTCCACTTT

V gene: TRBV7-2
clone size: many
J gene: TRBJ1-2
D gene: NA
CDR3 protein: CASSFKGSNGYTF
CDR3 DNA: TGTGCCAGCAGCTTTAAGGGAAGTAATGGCTACACCTTC

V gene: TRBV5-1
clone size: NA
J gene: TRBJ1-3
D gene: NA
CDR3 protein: CASSSAGNTIYF
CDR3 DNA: TGCGCCAGCAGTTCGGCTGGAAACACCATATATTTT

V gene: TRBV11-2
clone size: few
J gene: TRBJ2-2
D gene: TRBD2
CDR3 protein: CASRAAGGRTGELFF
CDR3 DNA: TGTGCCAGCAGGGCAGCGGGGGGGAGGACCGGGGAGCTGTTTTTT

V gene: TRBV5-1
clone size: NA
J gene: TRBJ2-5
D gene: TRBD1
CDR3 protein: CASSLGTGGDQETQYF
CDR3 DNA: TGCGCCAGCAGCTTAGGGACAGGGGGCGACCAAGAGACCCAGTACTTC

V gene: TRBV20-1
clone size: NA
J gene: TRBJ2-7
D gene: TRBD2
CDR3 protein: CSASGTSGRDTYEQYF
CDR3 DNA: TGCAGTGCTTCCGGGACTAGCGGGAGAGACACCTACGAGCAGTACTTC

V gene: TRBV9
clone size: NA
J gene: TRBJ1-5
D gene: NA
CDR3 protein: CASSVAGGLGQPQHF
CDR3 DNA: TGTGCCAGCAGCGTAGCAGGAGGGTTGGGGCAGCCCCAGCATTTT

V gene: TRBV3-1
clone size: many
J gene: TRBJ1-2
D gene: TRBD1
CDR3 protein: CASSQGQGAVYGYTF
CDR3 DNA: TGTGCCAGCAGCCAAGGGCAGGGGGCTGTCTATGGCTACACCTTC

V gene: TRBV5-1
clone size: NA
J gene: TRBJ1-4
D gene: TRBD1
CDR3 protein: CASSPGQGFGEKLFF
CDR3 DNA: TGCGCCAGCAGCCCGGGACAGGGGTTCGGTGAAAAACTGTTTTTT

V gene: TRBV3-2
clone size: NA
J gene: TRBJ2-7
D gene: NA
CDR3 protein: CASSQATSGNPYEQYF
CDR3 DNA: TGTGCCAGCAGCCAGGCGACTAGCGGGAACCCCTACGAGCAGTACTTC

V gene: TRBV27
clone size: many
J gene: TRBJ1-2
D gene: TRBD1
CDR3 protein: CASRSGTGFFYGYTF
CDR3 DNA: TGTGCCAGCAGGTCCGGGACAGGGTTCTTCTATGGCTACACCTTC

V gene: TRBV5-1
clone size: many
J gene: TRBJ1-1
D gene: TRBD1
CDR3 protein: CASSRGPNTEAFF
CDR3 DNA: TGCGCCAGCAGCAGGGGGCCGAACACTGAAGCTTTCTTT

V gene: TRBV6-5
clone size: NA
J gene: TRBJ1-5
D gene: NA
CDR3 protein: CASSYSRGSNQPQHF
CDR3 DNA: TGTGCCAGCAGTTACTCGAGGGGGAGCAATCAGCCCCAGCATTTT

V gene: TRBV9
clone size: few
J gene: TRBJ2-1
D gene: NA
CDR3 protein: CASSVGSGNEQFF
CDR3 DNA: TGTGCCAGCAGCGTAGGTAGCGGCAATGAGCAGTTCTTC

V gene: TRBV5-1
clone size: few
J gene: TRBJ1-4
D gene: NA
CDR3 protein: CASSSRENEKLFF
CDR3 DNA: TGCGCCAGCAGCTCCAGAGAAAATGAAAAACTGTTTTTT

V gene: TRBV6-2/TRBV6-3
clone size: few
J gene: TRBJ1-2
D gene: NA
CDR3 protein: CASSYPGGSNYGYTF
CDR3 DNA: TGTGCCAGCAGTTACCCCGGCGGGTCGAACTATGGCTACACCTTC

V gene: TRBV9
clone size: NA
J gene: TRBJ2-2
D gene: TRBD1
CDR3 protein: CASSFDRGTGELFF
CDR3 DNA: TGTGCCAGCAGCTTCGACAGGGGAACCGGGGAGCTGTTTTTT

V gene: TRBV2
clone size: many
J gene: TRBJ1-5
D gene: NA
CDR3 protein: CASTQERFNQPQHF
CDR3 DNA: TGTGCCAGCACCCAGGAGAGGTTCAATCAGCCCCAGCATTTT

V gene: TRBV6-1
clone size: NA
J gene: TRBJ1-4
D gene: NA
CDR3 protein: CASSEDWGSYNEKLFF
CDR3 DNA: TGTGCCAGCAGTGAAGATTGGGGCAGCTATAATGAAAAACTGTTTTTT

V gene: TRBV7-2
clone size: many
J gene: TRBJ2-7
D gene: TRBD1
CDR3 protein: CASSADRGEEQYF
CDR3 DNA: TGTGCCAGCAGCGCGGACAGGGGCGAGGAGCAGTACTTC